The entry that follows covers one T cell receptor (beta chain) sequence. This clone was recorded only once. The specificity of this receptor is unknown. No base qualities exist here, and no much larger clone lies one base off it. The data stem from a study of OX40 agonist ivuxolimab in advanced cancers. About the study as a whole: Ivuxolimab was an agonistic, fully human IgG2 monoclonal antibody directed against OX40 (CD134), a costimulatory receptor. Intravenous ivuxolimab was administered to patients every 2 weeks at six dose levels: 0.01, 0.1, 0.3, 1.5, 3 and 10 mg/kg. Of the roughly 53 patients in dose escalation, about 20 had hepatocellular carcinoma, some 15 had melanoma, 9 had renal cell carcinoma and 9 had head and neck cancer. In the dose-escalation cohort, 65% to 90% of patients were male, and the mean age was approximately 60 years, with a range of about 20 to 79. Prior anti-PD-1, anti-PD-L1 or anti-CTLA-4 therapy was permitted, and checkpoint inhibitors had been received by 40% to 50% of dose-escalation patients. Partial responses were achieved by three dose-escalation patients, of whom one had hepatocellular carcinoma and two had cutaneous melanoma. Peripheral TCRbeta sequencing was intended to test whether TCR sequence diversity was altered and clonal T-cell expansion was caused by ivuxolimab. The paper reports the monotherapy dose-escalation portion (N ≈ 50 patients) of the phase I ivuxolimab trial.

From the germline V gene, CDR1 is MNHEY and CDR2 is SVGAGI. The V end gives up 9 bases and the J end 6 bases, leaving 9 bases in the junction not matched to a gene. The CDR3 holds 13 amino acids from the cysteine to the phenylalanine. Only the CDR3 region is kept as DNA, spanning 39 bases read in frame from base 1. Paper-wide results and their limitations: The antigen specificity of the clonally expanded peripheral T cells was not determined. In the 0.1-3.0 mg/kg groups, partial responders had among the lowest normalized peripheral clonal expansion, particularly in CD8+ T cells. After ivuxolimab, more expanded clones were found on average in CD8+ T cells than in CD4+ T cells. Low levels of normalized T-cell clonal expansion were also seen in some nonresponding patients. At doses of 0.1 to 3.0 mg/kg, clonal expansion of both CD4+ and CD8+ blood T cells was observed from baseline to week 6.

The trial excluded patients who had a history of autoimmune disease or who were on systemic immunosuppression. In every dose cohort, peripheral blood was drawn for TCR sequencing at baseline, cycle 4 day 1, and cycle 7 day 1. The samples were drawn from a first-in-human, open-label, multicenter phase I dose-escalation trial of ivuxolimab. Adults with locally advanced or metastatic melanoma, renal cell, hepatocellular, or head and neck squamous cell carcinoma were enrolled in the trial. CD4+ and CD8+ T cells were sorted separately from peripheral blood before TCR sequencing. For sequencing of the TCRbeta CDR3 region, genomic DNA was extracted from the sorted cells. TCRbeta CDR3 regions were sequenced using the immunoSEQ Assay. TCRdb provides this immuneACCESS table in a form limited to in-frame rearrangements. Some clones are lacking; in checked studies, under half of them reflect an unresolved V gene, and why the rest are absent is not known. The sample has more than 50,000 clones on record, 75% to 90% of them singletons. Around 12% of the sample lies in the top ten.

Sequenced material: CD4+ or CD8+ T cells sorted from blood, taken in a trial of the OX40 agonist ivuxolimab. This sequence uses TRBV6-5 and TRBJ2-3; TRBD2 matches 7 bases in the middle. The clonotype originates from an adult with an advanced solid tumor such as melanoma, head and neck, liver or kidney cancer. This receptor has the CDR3 CASSGGRMDTQYF. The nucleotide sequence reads TGTGCCAGTAGTGGCGGGAGAATGGATACGCAGTATTTT.